This TCR beta chain was obtained from a study of CD8 T cells in ankylosing spondylitis. Study-wide points: Clones that were linked to disease were CD8+ and were relatively rare in peripheral blood. Ankylosing spondylitis blood seemed to carry a telltale TCR beta motif made of eight or nine highly homologous variants.

This clonotype has at least ten counts. The antigen is unknown. The germline V gene encodes CDR1 DFQATT and CDR2 SNEGSKA (reference sequence). The CDR3 spans 14 residues. V gave up 6 bases and J gave up 0 bases, with 12 bases separating them. TCRdb reprocessed the 5' RACE reads via MiXCR and lists one record per CDR3 protein. This table has around 490,000 distinct CDR3 sequences, over 4% appearing once. The sequence was obtained from a male donor with ankylosing spondylitis. The chain uses TRBV20-1 and TRBJ1-3; no clear D. Specimen: blood, either unsorted or a sorted T cell fraction (not recorded which). CDR3 in DNA: TGCAGTGCCGGTGTTTCGGCCTCTGGAAACACCATATATTTT. Translation: CSAGVSASGNTIYF.